These 5 T cell receptor beta chains share one sample of origin, sequenced in a study of Ad26.COV2.S vaccination and SARS-CoV-2 variants. Treatment specified: around 19 received Ad26.COV2.S at low or high dose, single or two shots; roughly 5 received placebo; per-sample allocation not given. Samples came from day 63 after the first vaccine or placebo injection. The protocol was immunoSEQ multiplex PCR, while the TCRdb copy is restricted to in-frame clones and leaves out a portion. The sample has about 370,000 clones, around 89% seen once. Sequences were derived from peripheral blood, sampled in a trial of Ad26.COV2.S vaccine versus placebo. The receptor source for this set is a person between 18 and 59 years old who received the Ad26.COV2.S COVID-19 vaccine or a placebo.

There are a few counts of this clone. The chain joins TRBV7-2 to TRBJ2-3, with 12 bases matching TRBD2. The V gene end was trimmed by 3 bases and the J gene end by 4 bases; junction bases not matched to a gene: 5. CDR3 length: 16 amino acids. From germline, CDR1 is SGHTA and CDR2 FQGNSA. CDR3 in amino acids: CASSFRLAGAADTQYF. As DNA, the CDR3 is TGTGCCAGCAGCTTCAGACTAGCGGGAGCCGCAGATACGCAGTATTTT. Together with reference TRBV7-2 and TRBJ2-3, the CDR3 gives the full variable domain: GAGVSQSPSNKVTEKGKDVELRCDPISGHTALYWYRQSLGQGLEFLIYFQGNSAPDKSGLPSDRFSAERTGGSVSTLTIQRTQQEDSAVYLCASSFRLAGAADTQYFGPGTRLTVL.

A single count supports this clone. The chain is built from TRBV4-1 and TRBJ2-7; D remains ambiguous. CDR1 MGHRA and CDR2 YSYEKL come from the germline V gene. The CDR3 extends over 14 amino acids. The V gene lost 4 bases and the J gene lost 2 bases, with 12 bases spanning the gap. As DNA, the CDR3 is TGCGCCAGCAGCCTCTCCGGGCCCGCCTACGAGCAGTACTTC. It is translated as CASSLSGPAYEQYF.

This clone was recorded once. V and J are TRBV5-4 and TRBJ1-1; possible D gene TRBD1, 5 bases. V was cut by 3 bases and J by 4 bases, with 19 bases left in between. The CDR3 runs to 16 residues. Per the germline V gene, CDR1 is SGHNT and CDR2 is YYREEE (reference sequence). CDR3 sequence reads: CASSSNGPGAGTEAFF. Written as DNA, the CDR3 is TGTGCCAGCAGCTCCAATGGCCCCGGGGCCGGCACTGAAGCTTTCTTT.

V and J are TRBV25-1 and TRBJ1-4; 7 nucleotides agree with TRBD1. The CDR3 runs 14 residues. The junction had 10 bases not matched to a gene; V was cut back by 5 bases and J by 10 bases. Germline V gives CDR1 MGHDK, CDR2 SYGVNS. The CDR3 spells CASSPPGGFGKLFF. The DNA of the CDR3 is TGTGCCAGCAGTCCGCCAGGGGGATTTGGAAAACTGTTTTTT. Using reference TRBV25-1 and TRBJ1-4 for the parts outside the CDR3, the full variable domain is EADIYQTPRYLVIGTGKKITLECSQTMGHDKMYWYQQDPGMELHLIHYSYGVNSTEKGDLSSESTVSRIRTEHFPLTLESARPSHTSQYLCASSPPGGFGKLFFGSGTQLSVL.

This sequence joins TRBV5-1 and TRBJ2-2, with D uncertain. CDR1 is SGHRS, CDR2 YFSETQ, per germline. Trimming left V 2 bases short and J 6 bases short, with 14 bases between. The CDR3 totals 15 residues. The CDR3 protein is CASSLDRLGSGELFF. In DNA form, the CDR3 reads TGCGCCAGCAGCTTAGACCGCCTTGGTTCCGGGGAGCTGTTTTTT.